This T cell receptor beta chain was sequenced in a study of technical replicates of blood from a handful of donors. This CDR3 region has 18 residues. The V segment lost 3 bases and the J segment 1 base; nucleotides outside the gene matches: 12. CDR1 and CDR2 from the germline V gene are LNHDA and SQIVND (reference sequence). Using immunoSEQ multiplex PCR, the repertoire was profiled, and TCRdb retains in-frame clones only, with some absent. Of approximately 77,000 clones in the sample, roughly 92% were seen once. This sequence was found in a human donor in good health. Sequencing was done on a sample of T cells isolated from PBMCs. This sequence joins TRBV19 and TRBJ2-7; 10 bases align to TRBD2. The CDR3 reads CASSIGAGGPGRSYEQYF. The DNA for the CDR3 is TGTGCCAGTAGTATTGGAGCGGGAGGGCCTGGGAGGTCCTACGAGCAGTACTTC. Looking up the rest from reference TRBV19 and TRBJ2-7 gives the full variable domain: DGGITQSPKYLFRKEGQNVTLSCEQNLNHDAMYWYRQDPGQGLRLIYYSQIVNDFQKGDIAEGYSVSREKKESFPLTVTSAQKNPTAFYLCASSIGAGGPGRSYEQYFGPGTRLTVT.